This entry lists 18 T cell receptor beta chains sequenced from one sample in a study of T cells in tumors after PD-1 blockade. Only in-frame clones appear in the TCRdb table, and some are missing; sequencing was by immunoSEQ multiplex PCR. The repertoire holds over 3,000 clones, roughly 64% seen once, with roughly three fifths in the top ten. Sequences were derived from tumor tissue, sampled after anti-PD-1 treatment. Receptors were obtained from a human donor with cutaneous squamous cell carcinoma.

The chain combines TRBV12-5 with TRBJ2-2; TRBD2 is a possible D gene (5 bases). The V gene lost 5 bases and the J gene lost 4 bases, with 17 bases spanning the gap. CDR1 and CDR2 (germline): LGHNT, FRNRAP. This CDR3 contains 16 residues. The CDR3 sequence is CASGPPRGDGTGELFF. DNA of the CDR3: TGTGCTAGTGGTCCCCCACGGGGAGACGGCACCGGGGAGCTGTTTTTT.

The chain has TRBV19 and TRBJ2-1; 8 nucleotides align to TRBD2. This CDR3 contains 17 residues. The trim removed 6 bases at V and 7 bases at J, leaving 17 bases unmatched. Germline-derived CDR1 and CDR2 are LNHDA and SQIVND (reference sequence). The CDR3 region is CASRNGGSGEVGNEQFF. Written as DNA, the CDR3 is TGTGCCAGTAGAAATGGTGGTAGCGGGGAGGTTGGGAATGAGCAGTTCTTC.

V gene TRBV5-5 combines with J gene TRBJ1-5; D is possibly TRBD1 (5 bases). V was clipped by 0 bases and J by 5 bases, with 18 bases between them. Germline assignment: CDR1 SGHKS and CDR2 YYEKEE (reference sequence). This CDR3 spans 17 amino acids. This CDR3 is CASSLAWGTATYQPQHF. CDR3 nucleotides: TGTGCCAGCAGCTTGGCGTGGGGGACGGCGACTTATCAGCCCCAGCATTTT. The entire variable domain, with the rest obtained from reference TRBV5-5 and TRBJ1-5, is as follows: DAGVTQSPTHLIKTRGQQVTLRCSPISGHKSVSWYQQVLGQGPQFIFQYYEKEERGRGNFPDRFSARQFPNYSSELNVNALLLGDSALYLCASSLAWGTATYQPQHFGDGTRLSIL.

As DNA, the CDR3 is TGTGCCAGTAGTATTTCGCGGGGATCTAGCACAGATACGCAGTATTTT. It translates to CASSISRGSSTDTQYF. The V call is TRBV19, the J call TRBJ2-3; weak D call: TRBD2 (6 bases). This CDR3 is built from 16 residues. Trimming shortened V by 3 bases and J by 0 bases, and 13 bases separated the two germline ends. Per the germline V gene, CDR1 is LNHDA and CDR2 is SQIVND (reference sequence).

V and J are TRBV2 and TRBJ2-7, with D possibly matching TRBD1 (5 bases). The CDR3 contains 12 residues. Looked up from germline, CDR1 is SNHLY and CDR2 is FYNNEI. Trimming shortened V by 6 bases and J by 3 bases, and 9 bases separated the two germline ends. CDR3 residues: CASRLDSYEQYF. The DNA for the CDR3 is TGTGCCAGCAGGCTTGACAGCTACGAGCAGTACTTC. The whole variable domain, remainder taken from reference TRBV2 and TRBJ2-7, is EPEVTQTPSHQVTQMGQEVILRCVPISNHLYFYWYRQILGQKVEFLVSFYNNEISEKSEIFDDQFSVERPDGSNFTLKIRSTKLEDSAMYFCASRLDSYEQYFGPGTRLTVT.

This clone was detected a few times. The rearrangement joins TRBV6-1 to TRBJ2-5; TRBD2 is a possible D gene (5 bases). Trimming took off 5 bases at V and 1 base at J, with 14 bases between the two ends. Germline CDR1 and CDR2: MNHNS and SASEGT. The CDR3 is made up of 15 amino acids. CDR3 region: CASSSPRAGQETQYF. The CDR3 nucleotides read TGTGCCAGCAGTTCCCCTAGGGCGGGCCAAGAGACCCAGTACTTC.

This clone was detected only once. The chain couples TRBV7-9 to TRBJ2-7; TRBD1 is a possible D gene (5 bases). Trimming removed 6 bases from V and 0 bases from J, with 9 bases in between. From germline, CDR1 is SEHNR and CDR2 FQNEAQ (reference sequence). This CDR3 comprises 13 residues. The CDR3 bases are TGTGCCAGCAGGGACGACAGCTCCTACGAGCAGTACTTC. It encodes CASRDDSSYEQYF.

The chain has TRBV27 and TRBJ2-5, with TRBD2 matching 8 bases. Germline CDR1 MNHEY, CDR2 SMNVEV (reference sequence). The CDR3 is made up of 14 amino acids. Trimming removed 9 bases from V and 2 bases from J; junction bases left unmatched: 8. This CDR3 reads CASKTGGRQETQYF. The DNA for the CDR3 is TGTGCCAGTAAGACGGGGGGGCGTCAAGAGACCCAGTACTTC.

CDR3 amino acids: CASSPTGQGAQPQHF. The CDR3 nucleotides read TGTGCCAGCAGTCCCACGGGACAGGGGGCTCAGCCCCAGCATTTT. This chain uses TRBV2 with TRBJ1-5; 12 bases are shared with TRBD1. The germline CDR1 and CDR2 sequences are SNHLY and FYNNEI. CDR3 length: 15 amino acids. The junction had 5 bases not matched to a gene; V was cut back by 5 bases and J by 6 bases.

The chain joins TRBV5-4 to TRBJ2-4, with a possible D match to TRBD1 (6 bases). Trimming removed 4 bases at V and 1 base at J, with 9 bases between. CDR3 length: 14 residues. The germline V gene encodes CDR1 SGHNT and CDR2 YYREEE (reference sequence). CDR3 in amino acids: CASSITGAKNIQYF. The CDR3 coding sequence is TGTGCCAGCAGCATAACAGGGGCCAAAAACATTCAGTACTTC.

The rearrangement links TRBV5-4 to TRBJ2-4; D may correspond to TRBD1 or TRBD2 (5 bases each). The CDR3 runs 17 residues. Trimming left V 4 bases short and J 0 bases short, with 17 bases between. Germline values: CDR1 SGHNT, CDR2 YYREEE (reference sequence). CDR3: CASSPTGTPIAKNIQYF. Here the CDR3 DNA reads TGTGCCAGCAGCCCGACTGGGACGCCTATAGCCAAAAACATTCAGTACTTC.

The CDR3 loop is CASSGQGNQPQHF. For the CDR3, the DNA is TGTGCCAGCTCTGGACAGGGCAATCAGCCCCAGCATTTT. The rearrangement links TRBV12-3 or TRBV12-4 to TRBJ1-5; 7 nucleotides align to TRBD1. The V gene end was trimmed by 8 bases and the J gene end by 2 bases; junction bases not matched to a gene: 3. The CDR3 is 13 amino acids.

The chain is built from TRBV7-3 and TRBJ2-1; TRBD2 matches 9 bases. The V and J ends lost 5 bases and 8 bases, in that order; junction bases with no gene match: 13. The CDR3 runs 16 residues. The germline V gene has CDR1 SGHTA and CDR2 FQGTGA. Written as DNA, the CDR3 is TGTGCCAGCAGCCGTAGCGGGGGCACCATAGCCCATGAGCAGTTCTTC. Its translation is CASSRSGGTIAHEQFF.

This chain uses TRBV6-2 or TRBV6-3 with TRBJ1-2; 9 bases are shared with TRBD1. The J segment lost 6 bases and the V segment lost 4 bases, leaving 9 bases of the junction unmatched. Looked up from germline, CDR1 is MNHEY and CDR2 is SVGEGT. CDR3 length: 15 residues. Written as DNA, the CDR3 is TGTGCCAGCAGTTTTGATACAGGGGGCGCGAATGGCTACACCTTC. Translated: CASSFDTGGANGYTF.

CDR3 region: CASSERGQGVAFF. DNA for the CDR3: TGTGCCAGCAGTGAACGCGGGCAGGGCGTAGCTTTCTTT. This chain uses TRBV2 with TRBJ1-1; TRBD1 might be the D (5 bases). The CDR3 has 13 residues. Per germline, CDR1 SNHLY and CDR2 FYNNEI. V dropped 2 bases and J dropped 10 bases, with 14 bases sitting between them.

The chain is built from TRBV12-5 and TRBJ2-1; TRBD2 is a possible D gene (7 bases). Looked up from germline, CDR1 is LGHNT and CDR2 is FRNRAP. The CDR3 extends over 13 amino acids. V was clipped by 0 bases and J by 9 bases, with 9 bases between them. DNA for the CDR3: TGTGCTAGTGGTTTGGTACGGGGGGCTGAGCAGTTCTTC. As protein: CASGLVRGAEQFF.

The chain has TRBV5-6 and TRBJ2-7; tentatively, D is TRBD2 (6 bases). CDR1 SGHDT and CDR2 YYEEEE come from the germline V gene. This CDR3 has 14 residues. Trimming shortened V by 1 base and J by 2 bases, and 10 bases separated the two germline ends. The CDR3 protein is CASSLNWTTYEQYF. CDR3 nucleotide sequence: TGTGCCAGCAGCTTGAACTGGACTACCTACGAGCAGTACTTC.

This clone appeared a few times. The chain recombines TRBV28 with TRBJ1-6; a weak D match, TRBD1 (6 bases). This CDR3 spans 16 amino acids. The germline V gene encodes CDR1 MDHEN and CDR2 SYDVKM. Trimming removed 4 bases from V and 6 bases from J, with 16 bases in between. The chain's CDR3 is CASSSGGGHGNSPLHF. CDR3 DNA sequence: TGTGCCAGCAGTTCGGGAGGGGGGCACGGTAATTCACCCCTCCACTTT.